The clone carrying this T cell receptor beta chain was observed a few times. Germline lookup yields CDR1 SQVTM and CDR2 ANQGSEA. The length of the CDR3 is 11 residues. V trimming: 6 bases; J trimming: 9 bases; junction bases outside the gene matches: 5. Template material for amplifying TCR beta CDR3 regions consisted of RNA transcripts. In the first-round RT-PCR of the TCR CDR3, the HTBI primer set was used. One entry per CDR3 protein, called by TCRdb with MiXCR from the multiplex PCR reads. The sample carries 490,000 or so distinct CDR3 sequences, 16% recorded once. The source of the sample is a study of T cells in Graves' hyperthyroidism and ophthalmopathy.

Sequenced input: blood. The rearrangement uses TRBV29-1 and TRBJ2-1; 7 bases are a match to TRBD2. This clonotype was sampled from a woman in her twenties or thirties with Graves' ophthalmopathy. The CDR3, as DNA: TGCAGCGTGGTAGCGGGCACTGAGCAGTTCTTC. This translates into CSVVAGTEQFF.